This T cell receptor beta chain is drawn from a study of T cell responses to AZD1222 COVID-19 vaccine. The length of the CDR3 is 12 residues. Libraries were prepared by immunoSEQ multiplex PCR; TCRdb keeps only in-frame clonotypes and omits some of them. Here the sample spans 90,000 to 100,000 clones, roughly 90% being singletons. Findings and caveats of the study: A reported finding is that nearly half of spike-specific TCRs target unmutated variant regions. Without day 14 samples, only post-peak T cell repertoires were studied.

To note about this clone: Its target is unknown.

The chain carries TRBV12-1 and TRBJ2-3. TRBV12-1 is a pseudogene. This sample comprised peripheral blood, obtained 28 days after the second AZD1222 dose. This clonotype was obtained from an adult who received the AZD1222 COVID-19 vaccine. The CDR3 here is CASSFLYRDAHF. The CDR3 DNA is TGTGCCAGCAGCTTTCTCTACCGGGACGCTCATTTT.